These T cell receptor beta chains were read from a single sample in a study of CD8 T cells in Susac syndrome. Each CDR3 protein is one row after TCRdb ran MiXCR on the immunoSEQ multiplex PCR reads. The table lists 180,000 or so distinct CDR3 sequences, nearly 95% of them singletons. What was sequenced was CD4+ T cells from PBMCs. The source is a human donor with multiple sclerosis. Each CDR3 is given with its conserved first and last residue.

CDR3: CSVERGGPIETQYF; V: TRBV29-1; J: TRBJ2-5
CDR3: CASSLRRFTDTQYF; V: TRBV14; J: TRBJ2-3
CDR3: CASSAGTSGPQYF; V: TRBV25-1; J: TRBJ2-3
CDR3: CSAHPGGRLYEQYF; V: TRBV20-1; J: TRBJ2-7
CDR3: CASSQTGEAKNIQYF; V: TRBV3-1; J: TRBJ2-4
CDR3: CASSSWGQTTYNEQFF; V: TRBV5-1; J: TRBJ2-1
CDR3: CSAQDSSYNEQFF; V: TRBV20-1; J: TRBJ2-1
CDR3: CASSLTGQGYNSGANVLTF; V: TRBV5-1; J: TRBJ2-6
CDR3: CASSEGAGSNQPQHF; V: TRBV27; J: TRBJ1-5
CDR3: CASSVGVSSEADTQYF; V: TRBV9; J: TRBJ2-3
CDR3: CTSSPLPNTEAFF; V: TRBV18; J: TRBJ1-1
CDR3: CATSGEQAGDTQYF; V: TRBV12-3/TRBV12-4; J: TRBJ2-3
CDR3: CASSLDLLEQYF; V: TRBV11-1; J: TRBJ2-7
CDR3: CASSFPRDRNEQFF; V: TRBV5-1; J: TRBJ2-1
CDR3: CASSVAWRPGQGRETQYF; V: TRBV9; J: TRBJ2-5
CDR3: CSVAIYSGNTIYF; V: TRBV29-1; J: TRBJ1-3
CDR3: CASSRTLAWNTGELFF; V: TRBV11-3; J: TRBJ2-2
CDR3: CASSSGGPGEQFF; V: TRBV11-2; J: TRBJ2-1
CDR3: CASSQERFGYTF; V: TRBV14; J: TRBJ1-2
CDR3: CASSLTRIEQYF; V: TRBV12-3/TRBV12-4; J: TRBJ2-7
CDR3: CATRGAAPLKGNNEQFF; V: TRBV11-2; J: TRBJ2-1
CDR3: CARGNSGNTGELFF; V: TRBV7-9; J: TRBJ2-2
CDR3: CASSFSGRFSYNEQFF; V: TRBV7-2; J: TRBJ2-1
CDR3: CSVEWEVLGAFF; V: TRBV29-1; J: TRBJ1-1
CDR3: CASERGGTDTQYF; V: TRBV7-9; J: TRBJ2-3
CDR3: CATSDPAGEGGPDTQYF; V: TRBV24-1; J: TRBJ2-3